A selection of T cell receptor beta chains follows, all from one sample in a study of control samples from healthy donors and cancer patients. Profiled with immunoSEQ multiplex PCR; TCRdb holds only in-frame clones, not every one. The sample yields about 120,000 clones, approximately 90% seen once. Sequencing was carried out using blood. These receptors were obtained from a man in his thirties or forties in good health. The CDR3 runs from the conserved cysteine through the conserved F or W. The D gene is left open where the match is weak. Where a row states a size, it is once, few, many or the class of an expanded clone; other rows omit it.

v_gene	d_gene	j_gene	abundance	CDR3nt	CDR3aa
TRBV10-2	TRBD1	TRBJ2-7	NA	TGCGCCAGCAGTGGCCTGGGACAGGGGGCGGACGAGCAGTACTTC	CASSGLGQGADEQYF
TRBV5-1	NA	TRBJ2-4	NA	TGCGCCAGCAGCTTGGTTACTAGAGACATTCAGTACTTC	CASSLVTRDIQYF
TRBV6-5	NA	TRBJ1-5	NA	TGTGCCAGCGCCTGGGAGAGCAATCAGCCCCAGCATTTT	CASAWESNQPQHF
TRBV5-5	TRBD1	TRBJ2-5	NA	TGTGCCAGCAGCGTCGGGACAGGCCGAGAGACCCAGTACTTC	CASSVGTGRETQYF
TRBV6-6	TRBD1	TRBJ1-6	NA	TGTGCCAGCAGTCCTCAGTCAGGGGGTAATTCACCCCTCCACTTT	CASSPQSGGNSPLHF
TRBV6-4	NA	TRBJ1-1	NA	TGTGCCAGCAGTGACTCATTCATGAACACTGAAGCTTTCTTT	CASSDSFMNTEAFF
TRBV7-3	NA	TRBJ1-1	NA	TGTGCCAGCAGCTTATCCGGGGAACCAATCTGGGGGACTGAAGCTTTCTTT	CASSLSGEPIWGTEAFF
TRBV6-4	NA	TRBJ2-3	NA	TGTGCCAGCAGTGAACAGGGCACAGATACGCAGTATTTT	CASSEQGTDTQYF
TRBV24-1	NA	TRBJ2-1	NA	TGTGCCACCAAGATGGAGGATGGGGGAAGGAATGAGCAGTTCTTC	CATKMEDGGRNEQFF
TRBV5-4	TRBD2	TRBJ2-1	NA	TGTGCCAGCACCTCGGGGGGCTCCTACAATGAGCAGTTCTTC	CASTSGGSYNEQFF
TRBV24-1	NA	TRBJ1-1	NA	TGTGCCACCAGTGATTTCCCGACCAGGAACACTGAAGCTTTCTTT	CATSDFPTRNTEAFF
TRBV18	TRBD2	TRBJ2-3	NA	TGTGCCAGCTCACCATTCGGGACTATCCCCACAGATACGCAGTATTTT	CASSPFGTIPTDTQYF
TRBV11-1	TRBD2	TRBJ2-1	NA	TGTGCCAGCAGCTTAGGCAGGGAGGGTGAGCAGTTCTTC	CASSLGREGEQFF
TRBV3-1/TRBV3-2	NA	TRBJ1-1	many	TGTGCCAGCAGCCAAGAGCGGGTCGCAGGGTACATGAACACTGAAGCTTTCTTT	CASSQERVAGYMNTEAFF
TRBV4-1	TRBD1	TRBJ2-1	few	TGCGCCAGCAGCCAAGATCCCACAGGGGGCTTGAGCTCCTACAATGAGCAGTTCTTC	CASSQDPTGGLSSYNEQFF
TRBV13	TRBD1	TRBJ2-1	NA	TGTGCCAGCAGCCCCCGGGCAGGGGGCAATGAGCAGTTCTTC	CASSPRAGGNEQFF
TRBV10-3	NA	TRBJ2-7	once	TGTGCCATCAGTGAAGCAGGGGACTACGAGCAGTACTTC	CAISEAGDYEQYF
TRBV30	NA	TRBJ2-1	NA	TGTGCCTGGAGTGTACAGATCGAGCAGTTCTTC	CAWSVQIEQFF
TRBV13	NA	TRBJ1-1	once	TGTGCCAGCAGCTTAGGAGGGGAGGCTTTCTTT	CASSLGGEAFF
TRBV6-1	NA	TRBJ1-2	NA	TGTGCCAGCATCCCGAGGCGGGGAGCTAACTATGGCTACACCTTC	CASIPRRGANYGYTF
TRBV7-2	TRBD2	TRBJ2-5	once	TGTGCCAGCAGTTCCGGACTAGCAGAGACCCAGTACTTC	CASSSGLAETQYF
TRBV24-1	NA	TRBJ2-5	NA	TGTGCCACCAGTCGACCAGACGTAGAGACCCAGTACTTC	CATSRPDVETQYF
TRBV27	NA	TRBJ2-2	NA	TGTGCCAGCAGTTTATTGCGCACCGGGGAGCTGTTTTTT	CASSLLRTGELFF
TRBV14	NA	TRBJ1-5	NA	TGTGCCAGCAGCCACAGCAATCAGCCCCAGCATTTT	CASSHSNQPQHF
TRBV18	NA	TRBJ1-1	NA	TGTGCCAGCTCACCCTCGATAGGGGTGACTGAAGCTTTCTTT	CASSPSIGVTEAFF
TRBV24-1	TRBD2	TRBJ2-5	NA	TGTGCCACCAGTGACTCACAAGCGGGGGGCCCATCCCCCGGCCAAGAGACCCAGTACTTC	CATSDSQAGGPSPGQETQYF
TRBV6-1	NA	TRBJ1-1	NA	TGTGCCAGCAGTGACCTTCAGCTTAGCCGGGCCTTAAGGGAAGCTTTCTTT	CASSDLQLSRALREAFF
TRBV4-1	NA	TRBJ2-5	NA	TGCGCCAGCAGCGTGGGGATACAAGAGACCCAGTACTTC	CASSVGIQETQYF
TRBV5-1	NA	TRBJ2-2	NA	TGCGCCAGCAGCTTGGCGGAGGCTAACACCGGGGAGCTGTTTTTT	CASSLAEANTGELFF
TRBV6-6	NA	TRBJ2-4	NA	TGTGCCAGCACGGCCCCTTCAGAAGACATTCAGTACTTC	CASTAPSEDIQYF
TRBV20-1	NA	TRBJ1-4	NA	TGCAGTGCTAGAGATTACGAAAAACTGTTTTTT	CSARDYEKLFF
TRBV6-5	NA	TRBJ1-1	NA	TGTGCCACCTCATTTCTCGGGGGCTCGAACACTGAAGCTTTCTTT	CATSFLGGSNTEAFF
TRBV19	NA	TRBJ2-1	NA	TGTGCCAGTAGTATTGGGGGTTACAATGAGCAGTTCTTC	CASSIGGYNEQFF
TRBV19	NA	TRBJ2-3	once	TGTGCCAGTAGTATAGACGCGGTTAGCACAGATACGCAGTATTTT	CASSIDAVSTDTQYF
TRBV5-1	TRBD1	TRBJ2-1	NA	TGCGCCAGCAGCACACAGGGGGTAGGCTCCTACAATGAGCAGTTCTTC	CASSTQGVGSYNEQFF
TRBV10-3	NA	TRBJ1-1	NA	TGTGCCATCAGGACTTCAGGGGCAAACACTGAAGCTTTCTTT	CAIRTSGANTEAFF
TRBV12-3/TRBV12-4	NA	TRBJ2-5	NA	TGTGCCAGCAGTTTTTCCGGAGAGACCCAGTACTTC	CASSFSGETQYF
TRBV7-2	NA	TRBJ1-2	NA	TGTGCCAGCAGCTTCCTTTCTCAGGGTAACTATGGCTACACCTTC	CASSFLSQGNYGYTF
TRBV28	TRBD1	TRBJ1-5	NA	TGTGCCAGCAGTTCGGGACAGACCAACAATCAGCCCCAGCATTTT	CASSSGQTNNQPQHF
TRBV19	NA	TRBJ1-6	NA	TGTGCCAGTAGTTCGACCCTCGGGAATTCACCCCTCCACTTT	CASSSTLGNSPLHF
TRBV11-2	NA	TRBJ2-2	NA	TGTGCCAGCACCAGCACCGGGGAGCTGTTTTTT	CASTSTGELFF
TRBV3-1/TRBV3-2	NA	TRBJ1-6	once	TGTGCCAGCAGCCAAGGGAGGGGGGCTTACTCCTATAATTCACCCCTCCACTTT	CASSQGRGAYSYNSPLHF
TRBV5-1	NA	TRBJ1-4	NA	TGCGCCAGCAGCTTGGACGGTTCGGCTAATGAAAAACTGTTTTTT	CASSLDGSANEKLFF
TRBV5-8	TRBD2	TRBJ2-2	once	TGTGCCAGCAGCTGGGGCGGGGGAAACACCGGGGAGCTGTTTTTT	CASSWGGGNTGELFF
TRBV29-1	TRBD1	TRBJ1-2	NA	TGCAGCGTTGGAACGGACAGGGTAATTGGCTACACCTTC	CSVGTDRVIGYTF
TRBV24-1	NA	TRBJ1-5	NA	TGTGCCACCAGTGATAATCGGAGCCCCCAGCATTTT	CATSDNRSPQHF
TRBV18	TRBD1	TRBJ1-1	few	TGTGCCAGCTCACCACGGACCGGACAGGTTTCGAACACTGAAGCTTTCTTT	CASSPRTGQVSNTEAFF
TRBV15	TRBD2	TRBJ2-5	NA	TGTGCCACCAGCAGAGATCTCCGGGGGGGAGAGACCCAGTACTTC	CATSRDLRGGETQYF
TRBV12-5	NA	TRBJ1-1	NA	TGTGCTAGTGGTCCCGGTGGGGGCGGCTGGGCTTTCTTT	CASGPGGGGWAFF
TRBV2	TRBD1	TRBJ1-2	NA	TGTGCCAGCAGTCTGGGGACAGGGAACTATGGCTACACCTTC	CASSLGTGNYGYTF
TRBV7-9	NA	TRBJ2-7	few	TGTGCCAGCAGCCTGAGTGGGGTCGAGCAGTACTTC	CASSLSGVEQYF
TRBV7-2	TRBD1	TRBJ2-3	NA	TGTGCCAGCAGCCCCCAGGGGGCCGTAGATACGCAGTATTTT	CASSPQGAVDTQYF
TRBV5-1	NA	TRBJ1-1	NA	TGCGCCAGCAGCCCTGGGACCTTGAACACTGAAGCTTTCTTT	CASSPGTLNTEAFF
TRBV11-3	TRBD1	TRBJ2-7	NA	TGTGCCAGCAGCCCGCTCAGACAGGGGGCGAAAGGGCAGTACTTC	CASSPLRQGAKGQYF